This is a list of T cell receptor beta chains from one sample in a study of beta chain features in type 1 diabetes. Sequencing used immunoSEQ multiplex PCR; TCRdb keeps in-frame clones, though not all of them. The sample gives a few hundred thousand clones, under 20% of which show up once; about 0.08% is in the top ten. Sequenced material: naive CD4+ T cells from blood. The receptors come from a man aged 30 to 39 with type 1 diabetes. CDR3s include the opening cysteine and the closing phenylalanine or tryptophan. A D gene is named only where the DNA matches it firmly. Where a row states a size, it is once, few, many or the class of an expanded clone; other rows omit it.

CDR3 protein	CDR3 DNA	D gene	CDR3 length	J gene	V gene	clone size
CAWSVRAGTDTQYF	TGTGCCTGGAGTGTACGGGCGGGCACAGATACGCAGTATTTT	-	14	TRBJ2-3	TRBV30	few
CASSADGTSKNIQYF	TGTGCCAGCAGCGCGGACGGAACATCCAAAAACATTCAGTACTTC	-	15	TRBJ2-4	TRBV7-2	few
CASSPRSGRNEQFF	TGTGCCAGCAGCCCCCGTAGCGGGAGGAATGAGCAGTTCTTC	TRBD2	14	TRBJ2-1	TRBV11-1	-
CSAGTVLTGELFF	TGCAGCGCCGGGACAGTTCTCACCGGGGAGCTGTTTTTT	TRBD1	13	TRBJ2-2	TRBV29-1	-
CASSFSGSALNEQFF	TGCGCCAGCAGCTTTAGCGGGAGCGCACTCAATGAGCAGTTCTTC	TRBD2	15	TRBJ2-1	TRBV5-1	-
CSVATIYRGEAFF	TGCAGCGTGGCGACAATATATAGAGGAGAAGCTTTCTTT	-	13	TRBJ1-1	TRBV29-1	few
CAISDYGPSYEQYF	TGTGCCATCAGTGACTACGGTCCCTCCTACGAGCAGTACTTC	-	14	TRBJ2-7	TRBV10-3	-
CASSLGETRGETQYF	TGCGCCAGCAGCTTAGGGGAAACCCGCGGGGAGACCCAGTACTTC	-	15	TRBJ2-5	TRBV5-1	-
CASSYSRGNIQYF	TGTGCCAGCAGTTACTCGCGAGGGAACATTCAGTACTTC	-	13	TRBJ2-4	TRBV6-5	few
CASSVKRGIQETQYF	TGTGCCAGCAGCGTCAAGCGGGGGATCCAAGAGACCCAGTACTTC	TRBD2	15	TRBJ2-5	TRBV9	-
CSVDTGANIQYF	TGCAGCGTTGACACAGGCGCAAACATTCAGTACTTC	-	12	TRBJ2-4	TRBV29-1	few
CASSLEGETQYF	TGTGCCAGCTCACTGGAGGGGGAGACCCAGTACTTC	-	12	TRBJ2-5	TRBV18	-
CSVLQGAVVAFF	TGCAGCGTTCTACAGGGGGCTGTGGTAGCTTTCTTT	TRBD1	12	TRBJ1-1	TRBV29-1	-